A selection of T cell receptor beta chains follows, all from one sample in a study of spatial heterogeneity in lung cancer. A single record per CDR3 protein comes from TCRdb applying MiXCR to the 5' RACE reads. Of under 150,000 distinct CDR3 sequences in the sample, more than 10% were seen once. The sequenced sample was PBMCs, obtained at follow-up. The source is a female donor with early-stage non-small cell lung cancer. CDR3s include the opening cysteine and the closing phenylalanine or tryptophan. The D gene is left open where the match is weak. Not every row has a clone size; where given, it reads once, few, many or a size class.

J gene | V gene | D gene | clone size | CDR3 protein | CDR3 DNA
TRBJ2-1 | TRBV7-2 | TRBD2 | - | CASSPFGAGVNNEQFF | TGTGCCAGCAGCCCCTTTGGAGCGGGAGTTAACAATGAGCAGTTCTTC
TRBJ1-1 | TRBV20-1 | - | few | CSARVRGDSTFF | TGCAGTGCTAGAGTGCGGGGTGATAGTACTTTCTTT
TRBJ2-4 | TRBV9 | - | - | CASSVGTLAKNIQYF | TGTGCCAGCAGCGTAGGTACTTTAGCCAAAAACATTCAGTACTTC
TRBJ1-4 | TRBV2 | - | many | CASTQSTQNEKLFF | TGTGCCAGCACGCAAAGTACACAAAATGAAAAACTGTTTTTT
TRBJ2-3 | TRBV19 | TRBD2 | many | CAISQGREEETDTQYF | TGTGCCATTAGCCAAGGGCGGGAGGAGGAGACAGATACGCAGTATTTT
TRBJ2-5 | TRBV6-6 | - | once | CASSSRTGPETQYF | TGTGCCAGCAGTTCGCGGACTGGGCCAGAGACCCAGTACTTC
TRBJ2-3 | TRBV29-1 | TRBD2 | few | CSVDQLAGAPDTQYF | TGCAGCGTTGACCAATTAGCGGGAGCCCCAGATACGCAGTATTTT
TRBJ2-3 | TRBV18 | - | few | CASSPGLTDTQYF | TGTGCCAGCTCACCGGGACTTACAGATACGCAGTATTTT
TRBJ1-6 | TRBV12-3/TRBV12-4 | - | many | CASSLGPQNSPLHF | TGTGCCAGCAGTTTGGGGCCACAGAATTCACCCCTCCACTTT
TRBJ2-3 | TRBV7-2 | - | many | CASSPGQKSTDTQYF | TGTGCCAGCAGCCCCGGACAGAAAAGCACAGATACGCAGTATTTT
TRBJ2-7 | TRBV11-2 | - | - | CASSPGGRSYEQYF | TGTGCCAGCAGCCCTGGAGGGAGATCCTACGAGCAGTACTTC
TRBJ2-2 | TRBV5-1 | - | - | CASRLVTNTGELFF | TGCGCCAGCAGGCTTGTTACGAACACCGGGGAGCTGTTTTTT
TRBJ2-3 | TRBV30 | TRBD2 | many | CAWSGLAGARWTDTQYF | TGTGCCTGGAGTGGGCTAGCGGGAGCAAGGTGGACAGATACGCAGTATTTT
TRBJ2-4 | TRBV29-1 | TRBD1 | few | CSVATTGENIQYF | TGCAGCGTCGCAACAACAGGGGAAAACATTCAGTACTTC
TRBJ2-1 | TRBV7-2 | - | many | CASSLGRGNGDEQFF | TGTGCCAGCAGCTTAGGGCGCGGGAATGGCGATGAGCAGTTCTTC
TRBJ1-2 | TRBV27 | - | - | CASWSFRVGYTF | TGTGCCAGCTGGTCCTTCAGGGTGGGCTACACCTTC